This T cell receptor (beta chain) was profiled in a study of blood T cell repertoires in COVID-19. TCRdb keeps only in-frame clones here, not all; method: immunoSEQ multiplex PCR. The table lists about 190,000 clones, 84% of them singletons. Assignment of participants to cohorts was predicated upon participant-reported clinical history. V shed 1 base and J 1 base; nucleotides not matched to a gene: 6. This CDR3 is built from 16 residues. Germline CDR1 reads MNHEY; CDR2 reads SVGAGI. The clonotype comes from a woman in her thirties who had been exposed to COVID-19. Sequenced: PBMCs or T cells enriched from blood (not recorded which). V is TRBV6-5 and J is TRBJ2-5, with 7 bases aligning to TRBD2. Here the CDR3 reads CASSYFYGTIQETQYF. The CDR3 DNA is TGTGCCAGCAGTTACTTTTACGGGACTATCCAAGAGACCCAGTACTTC.